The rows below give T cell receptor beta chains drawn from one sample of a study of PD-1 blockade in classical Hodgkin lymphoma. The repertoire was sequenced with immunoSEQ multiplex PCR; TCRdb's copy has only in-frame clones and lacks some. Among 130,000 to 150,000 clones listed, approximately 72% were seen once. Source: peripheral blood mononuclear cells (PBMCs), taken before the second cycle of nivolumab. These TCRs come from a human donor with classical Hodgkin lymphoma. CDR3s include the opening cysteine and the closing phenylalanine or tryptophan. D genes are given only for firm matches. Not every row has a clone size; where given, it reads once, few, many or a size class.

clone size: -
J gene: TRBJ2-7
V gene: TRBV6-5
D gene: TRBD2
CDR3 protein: CASAPISGRNDEQYF
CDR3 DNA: TGTGCCAGCGCACCGATTAGCGGGAGAAACGACGAGCAGTACTTC

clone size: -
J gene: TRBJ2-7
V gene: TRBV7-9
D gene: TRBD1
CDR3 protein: CASSQDRAGYEQYF
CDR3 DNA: TGTGCCAGCAGCCAGGACAGGGCTGGGTACGAGCAGTACTTC

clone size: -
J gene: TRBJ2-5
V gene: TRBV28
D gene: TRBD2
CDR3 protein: CASRRTGTTGSQQETQYF
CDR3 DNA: TGTGCCAGCAGAAGGACCGGGACTACGGGATCCCAGCAAGAGACCCAGTACTTC

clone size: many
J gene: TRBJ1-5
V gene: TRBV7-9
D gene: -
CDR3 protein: CASSFAWGQPQHF
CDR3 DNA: TGTGCCAGCAGCTTTGCCTGGGGTCAGCCCCAGCATTTT

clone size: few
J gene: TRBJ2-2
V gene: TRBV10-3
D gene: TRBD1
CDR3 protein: CAISLQGDGELFF
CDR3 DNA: TGTGCCATCAGCCTACAGGGGGACGGGGAGCTGTTTTTT

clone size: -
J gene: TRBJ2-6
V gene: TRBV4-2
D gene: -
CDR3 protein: CASSPGGQGSSGANVLTF
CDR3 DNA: TGTGCCAGCAGCCCTGGGGGGCAGGGAAGTTCCGGGGCCAACGTCCTGACTTTC

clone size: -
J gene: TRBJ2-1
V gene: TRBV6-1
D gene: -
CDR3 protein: CASEKRVSRNEQFF
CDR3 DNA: TGTGCCAGCGAGAAGAGGGTTAGCCGGAATGAGCAGTTCTTC

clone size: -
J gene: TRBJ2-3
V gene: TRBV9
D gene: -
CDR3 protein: CASSWKGTDTQYF
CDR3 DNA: TGTGCCAGCAGTTGGAAGGGAACAGATACGCAGTATTTT

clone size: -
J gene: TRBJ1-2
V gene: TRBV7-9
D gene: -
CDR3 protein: CASSLGPETIYGYTF
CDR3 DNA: TGTGCCAGCAGCTTAGGCCCCGAGACGATCTATGGCTACACCTTC

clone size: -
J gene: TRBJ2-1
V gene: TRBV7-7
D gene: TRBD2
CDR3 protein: CASSRTSGGPNEQFF
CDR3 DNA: TGTGCTAGCAGCCGGACTAGCGGGGGGCCCAATGAGCAGTTCTTC

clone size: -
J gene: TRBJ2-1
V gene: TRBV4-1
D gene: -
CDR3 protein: CASSQAGSSYNEQFF
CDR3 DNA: TGCGCCAGCAGCCAAGCAGGGAGCTCCTACAATGAGCAGTTCTTC

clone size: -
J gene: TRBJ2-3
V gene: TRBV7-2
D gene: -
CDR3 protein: CASSQRQSTDTQYF
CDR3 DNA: TGTGCCAGCAGCCAACGACAGAGCACAGATACGCAGTATTTT

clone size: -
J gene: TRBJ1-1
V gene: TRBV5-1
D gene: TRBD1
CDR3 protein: CASSSGTGEVNTEAFF
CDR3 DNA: TGCGCCAGCAGCTCCGGGACAGGGGAAGTGAACACTGAAGCTTTCTTT

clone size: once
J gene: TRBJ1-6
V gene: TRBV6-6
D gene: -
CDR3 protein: CASSQPNSPLHF
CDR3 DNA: TGTGCCAGCTCCCAGCCGAATTCACCCCTCCACTTT

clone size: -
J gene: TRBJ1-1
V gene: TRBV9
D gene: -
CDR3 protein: CASSVGGSTEAFF
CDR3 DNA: TGTGCCAGCAGCGTAGGGGGGTCCACTGAAGCTTTCTTT

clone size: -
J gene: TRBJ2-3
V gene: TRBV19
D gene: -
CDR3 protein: CASSPSTDTQYF
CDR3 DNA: TGTGCCAGTAGTCCTAGCACAGATACGCAGTATTTT

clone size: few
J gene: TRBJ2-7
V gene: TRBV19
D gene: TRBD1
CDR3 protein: CASRGSGTGSYEQYF
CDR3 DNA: TGTGCCAGCAGGGGGTCCGGGACAGGCTCCTACGAGCAGTACTTC